This T cell receptor (beta chain) was recorded in a study of T cell repertoires in cytomegalovirus infection. Study-wide background: Public signatures in TCR beta pointed to CMV infection and matching HLA type. Study findings and constraints: HLA-C-restricted, CMV-specific TCR beta clonotypes were dominant ex vivo.

Looked up from germline, CDR1 is SGHTA and CDR2 is FQGNSA. The CDR3 contains 13 residues. Notes on this clonotype: Its antigen remains unidentified. This may come from a read error, since a much larger clone is one base off.

In TCRdb, the reads were re-called with MiXCR into one record per CDR3 protein. The table has nearly 650,000 distinct CDR3 sequences, 24% seen once; the top ten hold roughly 8%. V gene TRBV7-2 combines with J gene TRBJ2-7; D is ambiguous. The TCR was taken from a human donor in good health (CMV status not recorded). Some clones in this sample may be carry-over from other donors' samples. The sequenced material came from CD8+ T cells from PBMCs. The CDR3 loop is CASNLDPDGEQYV. Written as DNA, the CDR3 is TGTGCCAGCAACTTAGATCCGGATGGCGAGCAGTACGTC.